The T cell receptor (beta chain) described here comes from a study of metastatic and nonmetastatic thyroid tumors. In the study overall: The authors compared repertoires across blood and tumor or nodule tissue from malignant and benign thyroid patients. Findings and caveats of the study: It was reported that TCR beta diversity was significantly higher in malignant thyroid tumors than benign nodules, in blood and tumor.

Thyroid surgery had not been preceded by any treatment in any patient. About this clone: Its target is unknown.

This CDR3 region has 13 residues. The germline CDR1 and CDR2 sequences are SGHDN and FVKESK. V was clipped by 6 bases and J by 3 bases, with 12 bases between them. As handled by the study authors: Built for papillary thyroid cancer, a distant-metastasis classifier drew on CDR3 differences across clinicopathological groups. TCRdb re-clonotyped the PCR reads through MiXCR. For this entry, the V and J calls and clone size follow TCRdb and not the study's own pipeline. The table lists some 28,000 clones, roughly 20% of them singletons. This TCR was recovered from a female donor with papillary thyroid cancer or a benign thyroid nodule (not recorded which). Some clones in this sample may be carry-over from other donors' samples. The chain combines TRBV14 with TRBJ2-7, with D possibly TRBD2 on 5 matching bases. The sequencing sample was made of blood. CDR3 DNA sequence: TGTGCCAGCAGGGAGGCGGCTGGCTACGAGCAGTACTTC. Residues: CASREAAGYEQYF.